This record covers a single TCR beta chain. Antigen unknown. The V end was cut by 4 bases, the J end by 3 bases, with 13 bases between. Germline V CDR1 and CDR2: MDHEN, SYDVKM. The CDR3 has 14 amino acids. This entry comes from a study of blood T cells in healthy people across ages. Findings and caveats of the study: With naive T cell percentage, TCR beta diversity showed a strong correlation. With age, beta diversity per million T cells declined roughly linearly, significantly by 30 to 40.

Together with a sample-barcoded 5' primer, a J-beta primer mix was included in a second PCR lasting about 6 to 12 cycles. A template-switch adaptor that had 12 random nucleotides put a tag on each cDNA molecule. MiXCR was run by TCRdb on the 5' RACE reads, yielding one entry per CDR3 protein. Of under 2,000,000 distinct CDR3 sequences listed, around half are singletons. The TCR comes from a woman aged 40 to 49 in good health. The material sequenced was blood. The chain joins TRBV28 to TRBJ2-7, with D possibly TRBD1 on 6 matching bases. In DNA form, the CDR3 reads TGTGCCAGCAGTTCCAGGACAGTCGGCTACGAGCAGTACTTC. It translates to CASSSRTVGYEQYF.